These 14 T cell receptor beta chains were all obtained from the same sample, sequenced in a study of cytomegalovirus exposure and HLA in healthy donors. Profiled with immunoSEQ multiplex PCR; TCRdb holds only in-frame clones, not every one. The sample has under 300,000 clones; around 85% are singletons. The sequenced material came from PBMCs. The receptors shown here come from a woman aged 18-29 years in good health and CMV-seronegative.

CDR3 loop: CASTFGGGANVLTF. CDR3 bases: TGTGCCAGCACATTCGGCGGAGGGGCCAACGTCCTGACTTTC. The chain carries TRBV25-1 and TRBJ2-6; D is ambiguous. The CDR3 runs to 14 residues. Germline lookup yields CDR1 MGHDK and CDR2 SYGVNS. V dropped 7 bases and J dropped 4 bases, with 11 bases sitting between them. The whole variable domain, remainder taken from reference TRBV25-1 and TRBJ2-6, is EADIYQTPRYLVIGTGKKITLECSQTMGHDKMYWYQQDPGMELHLIHYSYGVNSTEKGDLSSESTVSRIRTEHFPLTLESARPSHTSQYLCASTFGGGANVLTFGAGSRLTVL.

This CDR3 reads CAKSCSGELFF. In nucleotides, the CDR3 is TGTGCCAAAAGCTGCTCCGGGGAGCTGTTTTTT. The J gene is TRBJ2-2, the V gene TRBV27, with no clear D. V lost 10 bases and J lost 6, with 9 bases in between. Looked up from germline, CDR1 is MNHEY and CDR2 is SMNVEV (reference sequence). CDR3 length: 11 amino acids.

The chain joins TRBV4-1 to TRBJ2-5; a possible D gene is TRBD1 (7 bases). This CDR3 has 13 amino acids. The V and J ends lost 8 bases and 0 bases respectively, with 10 bases between them. Germline V CDR1 and CDR2: MGHRA, YSYEKL. The CDR3 protein is CASGGTDQETQYF. The DNA of the CDR3 is TGCGCCAGCGGAGGGACAGACCAAGAGACCCAGTACTTC.

This chain connects TRBV6-5 to TRBJ2-7; maybe TRBD2 (5 bases). The ends were cut back, 2 bases at V and 5 bases at J, with 13 bases in the middle. Germline CDR1 is MNHEY and CDR2 is SVGAGI. The CDR3 extends over 14 amino acids. This chain's CDR3 is CASSYARALHEQYF. The CDR3, as DNA: TGTGCCAGCAGTTACGCGAGGGCCCTTCACGAGCAGTACTTC.

The rearrangement joins TRBV29-1 to TRBJ2-1; 9 bases match TRBD1. Germline V gives CDR1 SQVTM, CDR2 ANQGSEA. J was trimmed by 0 bases and V by 3 bases; bases with no gene match: 3. The CDR3 totals 15 residues. CDR3 in DNA: TGCAGCGTTGAGGGGACAGGGAGCTCCTACAATGAGCAGTTCTTC. Protein product: CSVEGTGSSYNEQFF.

The chain carries TRBV4-1 and TRBJ1-2; unclear D gene. In germline, CDR1 is MGHRA, CDR2 YSYEKL. V shed 0 bases and J shed 6 bases, with 8 bases lying between them. This CDR3 spans 13 amino acids. The chain's CDR3 is CASSQDFGDGYTF. The CDR3 DNA follows: TGCGCCAGCAGCCAAGATTTCGGGGATGGCTACACCTTC.

This clone was recorded only once. This CDR3 reads CASSLRGLSEAFF. CDR3 nucleotide sequence: TGTGCCAGCAGCTTAAGGGGTCTTTCTGAAGCTTTCTTT. The V gene is TRBV7-2, the J gene TRBJ1-1; D is possibly TRBD1 (5 bases). Trimming removed 2 bases from V and 6 bases from J, with 10 bases in between. Looked up from germline, CDR1 is SGHTA and CDR2 is FQGNSA. The length of the CDR3 is 13 residues.

The chain uses TRBV6-1 and TRBJ2-6, with D hard to call. Trimming cost V 8 bases and J 1 base, with 6 bases left between them. The CDR3 runs to 13 residues. Germline CDR1 reads MNHNS; CDR2 reads SASEGT. The chain's CDR3 is CASLSSGANVLTF. CDR3 DNA: TGTGCCAGCCTCTCGTCTGGGGCCAACGTCCTGACTTTC.

The CDR3 DNA reads as TGTGCCAGCACCCTAGTTAGGACAGGGGGTACAGATACGCAGTATTTT. Its translation is CASTLVRTGGTDTQYF. This chain links TRBV6-6 with TRBJ2-3, with 10 bases identical to TRBD1. The CDR3 spans 16 residues. Trimming at V came to 7 bases and at J to 3 bases, leaving 10 bases not matched to a gene. Germline values: CDR1 MNHNY, CDR2 SVGAGI (reference sequence).

This rearrangement joins TRBV29-1 to TRBJ1-1; D call uncertain. The V end lost 7 bases, the J end lost 4 bases, and 7 bases lay between the germline ends. The CDR3 has 10 amino acids. Germline V gene data show CDR1 as SQVTM and CDR2 as ANQGSEA. Here the CDR3 reads CSGGGTEAFF. The DNA for the CDR3 is TGCAGCGGGGGAGGCACTGAAGCTTTCTTT.

The chain is built from TRBV11-1 and TRBJ2-7; TRBD2 might be the D (6 bases). The CDR3 is made up of 15 amino acids. V was trimmed by 1 base and J by 4 bases, leaving 14 bases between them. Looked up from germline, CDR1 is SGHAT and CDR2 is FQDESV (reference sequence). The CDR3 reads CASSLDSGLFYEQYF. Written as DNA, the CDR3 is TGTGCCAGCAGCTTAGATAGCGGTCTTTTTTACGAGCAGTACTTC.

The rearrangement links TRBV7-2 to TRBJ1-2; 9 positions match TRBD1. Germline V gives CDR1 SGHTA, CDR2 FQGNSA. The CDR3 length is 17 residues. The V gene end was trimmed by 1 base and the J gene end by 0 bases; junction bases not matched to a gene: 6. The CDR3 protein is CASSLGQGVVANYGYTF. The CDR3 DNA reads TGTGCCAGCAGCTTAGGACAGGGGGTGGTAGCTAACTATGGCTACACCTTC.

The rearrangement joins TRBV30 to TRBJ2-7; 7 bases are a match to TRBD1. The CDR3 covers 13 residues. Germline V gene data show CDR1 as GTSNPN and CDR2 as SVGIG (reference sequence). The V and J ends lost 5 bases and 3 bases, in that order; junction bases with no gene match: 7. This chain's CDR3 is CAWQGQVLYEQYF. As DNA, the CDR3 is TGTGCCTGGCAAGGACAGGTACTCTACGAGCAGTACTTC.

V usage is TRBV30 and J usage is TRBJ1-1; the D is unclear. Germline loops: CDR1 GTSNPN, CDR2 SVGIG (reference sequence). The CDR3 extends over 11 amino acids. Trimming pared 3 bases from V and 11 bases from J, leaving 13 bases between. CDR3 nucleotides: TGTGCCTGGAGCAAACAGAGCAAGGCTTTCTTT. The encoded protein is CAWSKQSKAFF. The whole variable domain, remainder taken from reference TRBV30 and TRBJ1-1, is SQTIHQWPATLVQPVGSPLSLECTVEGTSNPNLYWYRQAAGRGLQLLFYSVGIGQISSEVPQNLSASRPQDRQFILSSKKLLLSDSGFYLCAWSKQSKAFFGQGTRLTVV.